This is a list of T cell receptor beta chains from one sample in a study of vaccination and CD4 T cells after COVID-19. MiXCR, run by TCRdb on the PCR reads, gives a single entry per CDR3 protein. The sample yields approximately 21,000 distinct CDR3 sequences, roughly three fifths seen once. Antigens of these TCRs are unknown. Sequences were derived from CD4+ T cells from blood, cultured in vitro, sampled after SARS-CoV-2 vaccination. Every receptor here comes from a human donor who received a COVID-19 vaccine. CDR3s include the opening cysteine and the closing phenylalanine or tryptophan. The order of the fields is D gene, V gene, CDR3 length, J gene, clone size, CDR3 protein, CDR3 DNA. A D gene is named only where the DNA matches it firmly. A clone size is listed for some rows: how often the clone was seen (once, few, many), or a class if it is expanded.

d_gene: .; v_gene: TRBV12-3/TRBV12-4; len: 12; j_gene: TRBJ1-3; abundance: .; CDR3aa: CASRGTGNTIYF; CDR3nt: TGTGCCAGCAGAGGTACAGGAAACACCATATATTTT
d_gene: .; v_gene: TRBV6-1; len: 14; j_gene: TRBJ1-3; abundance: .; CDR3aa: CASSKGTVRNTIYF; CDR3nt: TGTGCCAGCAGCAAAGGGACCGTCAGAAACACCATATATTTT
d_gene: .; v_gene: TRBV5-1; len: 14; j_gene: TRBJ1-6; abundance: .; CDR3aa: CASSLGPEASPLHF; CDR3nt: TGCGCCAGCAGCTTGGGACCCGAGGCTTCACCCCTCCACTTT
d_gene: .; v_gene: TRBV12-5; len: 13; j_gene: TRBJ2-7; abundance: few; CDR3aa: CASALGTQYEQYF; CDR3nt: TGTGCTAGTGCTCTTGGGACTCAGTACGAGCAGTACTTC
d_gene: .; v_gene: TRBV10-3; len: 13; j_gene: TRBJ2-5; abundance: .; CDR3aa: CAISEIRGETQYF; CDR3nt: TGTGCCATCAGTGAGATTAGGGGAGAGACCCAGTACTTC
d_gene: .; v_gene: TRBV20-1; len: 15; j_gene: TRBJ1-2; abundance: few; CDR3aa: CSARDTMLLGVGYTF; CDR3nt: TGCAGTGCTAGAGATACGATGTTGCTTGGCGTTGGCTACACCTTC
d_gene: .; v_gene: TRBV4-2; len: 13; j_gene: TRBJ2-3; abundance: large; CDR3aa: CASSQESTDTQYF; CDR3nt: TGTGCCAGCAGCCAAGAAAGCACAGATACGCAGTATTTT
d_gene: .; v_gene: TRBV19; len: 14; j_gene: TRBJ1-1; abundance: .; CDR3aa: CASSIRQPRAEAFF; CDR3nt: TGTGCCAGTAGTATAAGACAGCCGAGGGCTGAAGCTTTCTTT
d_gene: TRBD1; v_gene: TRBV18; len: 13; j_gene: TRBJ1-2; abundance: .; CDR3aa: CASSSGTAYGYTF; CDR3nt: TGTGCCAGCTCGTCCGGGACAGCCTATGGCTACACCTTC
d_gene: .; v_gene: TRBV12-5; len: 15; j_gene: TRBJ2-2; abundance: .; CDR3aa: CASGSGQTNTGELFF; CDR3nt: TGTGCTAGTGGTTCCGGACAGACGAACACCGGGGAGCTGTTTTTT
d_gene: TRBD1; v_gene: TRBV12-3/TRBV12-4; len: 14; j_gene: TRBJ2-7; abundance: .; CDR3aa: CASSSSDRAYEQYF; CDR3nt: TGTGCCAGCAGCTCATCCGACAGGGCCTACGAGCAGTACTTC
d_gene: .; v_gene: TRBV7-2; len: 14; j_gene: TRBJ2-7; abundance: .; CDR3aa: CASTRPPLLYEQYF; CDR3nt: TGTGCCAGCACCCGGCCCCCCCTTCTGTACGAGCAGTACTTC
d_gene: .; v_gene: TRBV15; len: 16; j_gene: TRBJ1-5; abundance: .; CDR3aa: CATSLPQGMSNQPQHF; CDR3nt: TGTGCCACCAGCCTGCCACAGGGTATGAGCAATCAGCCCCAGCATTTT
d_gene: .; v_gene: TRBV7-3; len: 15; j_gene: TRBJ2-5; abundance: .; CDR3aa: CASSPEGGVEETQYF; CDR3nt: TGTGCCAGCAGCCCCGAGGGTGGAGTAGAGGAGACCCAGTACTTC
d_gene: .; v_gene: TRBV6-1; len: 12; j_gene: TRBJ2-7; abundance: .; CDR3aa: CASSPNPYEQYF; CDR3nt: TGTGCCAGCAGTCCCAACCCCTACGAGCAGTACTTC
d_gene: TRBD1; v_gene: TRBV6-1; len: 16; j_gene: TRBJ1-1; abundance: few; CDR3aa: CASSDVTGGRNTEAFF; CDR3nt: TGTGCCAGCAGTGATGTAACAGGGGGTAGGAACACTGAAGCTTTCTTT
d_gene: .; v_gene: TRBV12-3/TRBV12-4; len: 13; j_gene: TRBJ1-6; abundance: .; CDR3aa: CASSSGFHSPLHF; CDR3nt: TGTGCCAGCAGCTCAGGTTTTCATTCACCCCTCCACTTT
d_gene: .; v_gene: TRBV5-1; len: 13; j_gene: TRBJ1-2; abundance: .; CDR3aa: CASSLSPSRGYTF; CDR3nt: TGCGCCAGCAGCTTGAGTCCTTCGCGGGGCTACACCTTC
d_gene: TRBD2; v_gene: TRBV20-1; len: 16; j_gene: TRBJ2-5; abundance: few; CDR3aa: CSATPSWSGGGETQYF; CDR3nt: TGCAGTGCTACCCCCAGTTGGAGCGGGGGGGGAGAGACCCAGTACTTC
d_gene: .; v_gene: TRBV9; len: 14; j_gene: TRBJ2-5; abundance: .; CDR3aa: CASSVGTAQETQYF; CDR3nt: TGTGCCAGCAGCGTAGGGACAGCACAAGAGACCCAGTACTTC
d_gene: .; v_gene: TRBV24-1; len: 15; j_gene: TRBJ2-1; abundance: few; CDR3aa: CATSDQGERSNEQFF; CDR3nt: TGTGCCACCAGTGACCAGGGAGAGAGGTCCAATGAGCAGTTCTTC
d_gene: .; v_gene: TRBV6-1; len: 16; j_gene: TRBJ1-5; abundance: .; CDR3aa: CASSEARTASNQPQHF; CDR3nt: TGTGCCAGCAGTGAAGCGCGGACGGCTAGCAATCAGCCCCAGCATTTT
d_gene: TRBD1; v_gene: TRBV7-6; len: 22; j_gene: TRBJ2-7; abundance: few; CDR3aa: CASSLVRPPRTGGLPSSYEQYF; CDR3nt: TGTGCCAGCAGCTTAGTGCGACCCCCCCGGACAGGGGGCCTCCCGAGCTCCTACGAGCAGTACTTC
d_gene: .; v_gene: TRBV11-3; len: 15; j_gene: TRBJ1-1; abundance: .; CDR3aa: CASSLTGQLNTEAFF; CDR3nt: TGTGCCAGCAGCCTCACAGGACAGTTGAACACTGAAGCTTTCTTT
d_gene: TRBD2; v_gene: TRBV7-3; len: 15; j_gene: TRBJ2-3; abundance: once; CDR3aa: CASSSSGGASDTQYF; CDR3nt: TGTGCCAGCAGCTCTAGCGGGGGGGCTTCAGATACGCAGTATTTT
d_gene: .; v_gene: TRBV20-1; len: 15; j_gene: TRBJ1-1; abundance: few; CDR3aa: CSARDPRAVNTEAFF; CDR3nt: TGCAGTGCTAGAGATCCCAGGGCGGTGAACACTGAAGCTTTCTTT
d_gene: .; v_gene: TRBV7-3; len: 15; j_gene: TRBJ1-1; abundance: .; CDR3aa: CASSRKDSLNTEAFF; CDR3nt: TGTGCCAGCAGCAGAAAGGACAGTCTGAACACTGAAGCTTTCTTT
d_gene: .; v_gene: TRBV18; len: 15; j_gene: TRBJ1-5; abundance: once; CDR3aa: CASSTGGGSNQPQHF; CDR3nt: TGTGCCAGCTCAACCGGGGGGGGTAGCAATCAGCCCCAGCATTTT
d_gene: .; v_gene: TRBV2; len: 16; j_gene: TRBJ1-5; abundance: .; CDR3aa: CASSASRQWGNQPQHF; CDR3nt: TGTGCCAGCAGTGCTTCAAGACAGTGGGGCAATCAGCCCCAGCATTTT
d_gene: .; v_gene: TRBV14; len: 16; j_gene: TRBJ2-3; abundance: .; CDR3aa: CTSSQDIGRGADTQYF; CDR3nt: TGTACCAGCAGCCAAGATATCGGCAGGGGAGCGGATACGCAGTATTTT
d_gene: TRBD1; v_gene: TRBV12-3/TRBV12-4; len: 15; j_gene: TRBJ2-1; abundance: once; CDR3aa: CASSPRQGSGREQFF; CDR3nt: TGTGCCAGCAGTCCCAGACAGGGTTCGGGTCGGGAGCAGTTCTTC
d_gene: TRBD1; v_gene: TRBV6-1; len: 15; j_gene: TRBJ2-7; abundance: .; CDR3aa: CASIPGGDRASEQYF; CDR3nt: TGTGCCAGCATTCCGGGTGGGGACAGGGCTAGCGAGCAGTACTTC
d_gene: TRBD1; v_gene: TRBV20-1; len: 12; j_gene: TRBJ1-1; abundance: .; CDR3aa: CSGRTGGVEAFF; CDR3nt: TGCAGTGGCCGAACAGGGGGAGTTGAAGCTTTCTTT
d_gene: .; v_gene: TRBV6-5; len: 16; j_gene: TRBJ2-1; abundance: .; CDR3aa: CASSYSIRDGYNEQFF; CDR3nt: TGTGCCAGCAGTTACTCGATTAGGGACGGGTACAATGAGCAGTTCTTC
d_gene: .; v_gene: TRBV20-1; len: 16; j_gene: TRBJ2-1; abundance: medium-sized; CDR3aa: CSAISTRPSSYNEQFF; CDR3nt: TGCAGTGCTATTTCAACGCGCCCAAGCTCCTACAATGAGCAGTTCTTC
d_gene: .; v_gene: TRBV25-1; len: 14; j_gene: TRBJ1-1; abundance: .; CDR3aa: CASNTVEGNTEAFF; CDR3nt: TGTGCCAGCAATACCGTCGAGGGGAACACTGAAGCTTTCTTT
d_gene: TRBD1; v_gene: TRBV19; len: 14; j_gene: TRBJ2-5; abundance: .; CDR3aa: CASSLGQGEETQYF; CDR3nt: TGTGCCAGTAGTTTGGGACAGGGCGAAGAGACCCAGTACTTC
d_gene: TRBD1; v_gene: TRBV7-3; len: 14; j_gene: TRBJ2-5; abundance: few; CDR3aa: CASSRTGGRETQYF; CDR3nt: TGTGCCAGCAGCCGGACAGGGGGCAGAGAGACCCAGTACTTC
d_gene: .; v_gene: TRBV19; len: 13; j_gene: TRBJ1-2; abundance: .; CDR3aa: CASSTPPPYGYTF; CDR3nt: TGTGCCAGTAGTACGCCCCCCCCCTATGGCTACACCTTC
d_gene: TRBD1; v_gene: TRBV27; len: 18; j_gene: TRBJ2-2; abundance: once; CDR3aa: CASSLYGTGSFDTGELFF; CDR3nt: TGTGCCAGCAGTTTATATGGGACAGGGTCGTTTGACACCGGGGAGCTGTTTTTT
d_gene: .; v_gene: TRBV6-1; len: 14; j_gene: TRBJ1-3; abundance: .; CDR3aa: CASSPDMAGNTIYF; CDR3nt: TGTGCCAGCAGCCCGGACATGGCTGGAAACACCATATATTTT
d_gene: .; v_gene: TRBV6-1; len: 17; j_gene: TRBJ1-3; abundance: .; CDR3aa: CASSEWASPPSGNTIYF; CDR3nt: TGTGCCAGCAGTGAGTGGGCCTCCCCACCCTCTGGAAACACCATATATTTT
d_gene: .; v_gene: TRBV30; len: 12; j_gene: TRBJ1-2; abundance: few; CDR3aa: CAWSVHYEGYTF; CDR3nt: TGTGCCTGGAGTGTACACTACGAGGGCTACACCTTC
d_gene: TRBD2; v_gene: TRBV6-1; len: 17; j_gene: TRBJ2-7; abundance: .; CDR3aa: CASPAGTSGDAAYEQYF; CDR3nt: TGTGCCAGCCCCGCTGGGACTAGCGGGGACGCAGCCTACGAGCAGTACTTC
d_gene: .; v_gene: TRBV7-8; len: 15; j_gene: TRBJ1-4; abundance: .; CDR3aa: CASSPGGGQDEKLFF; CDR3nt: TGTGCCAGCAGCCCGGGGGGGGGGCAGGATGAAAAACTGTTTTTT
d_gene: TRBD2; v_gene: TRBV2; len: 19; j_gene: TRBJ2-3; abundance: few; CDR3aa: CASSIAGGQTSHSTDTQYF; CDR3nt: TGTGCCAGCAGTATAGCGGGGGGACAAACATCGCATAGCACAGATACGCAGTATTTT